The rows below give T cell receptor beta chains drawn from one sample of a study of T cell repertoires in cytomegalovirus infection. Via MiXCR, TCRdb re-called the reads, giving one row per CDR3 protein. The sample carries approximately 120,000 distinct CDR3 sequences, approximately 30% recorded once. These receptors' targets are unknown. The sequences come from CD8+ T cells from cultured PBMCs, collected from culture after CMV antigen stimulation. The source of these receptors is a human donor in good health (CMV status not recorded). Some clones in this sample may be carry-over from other donors' samples. The CDR3 runs from the conserved cysteine through the conserved F or W. A D gene is named only where the DNA matches it firmly. Clone size is shown for a subset of rows, as once, few, many or a class of expanded clone.

D gene: -; clone size: few; J gene: TRBJ1-5; V gene: TRBV6-1; CDR3 DNA: TGTGCCAGCATGAGCAATCAGCCCCAGCATTTT; CDR3 protein: CASMSNQPQHF
D gene: TRBD1; clone size: many; J gene: TRBJ2-5; V gene: TRBV7-6; CDR3 DNA: TGTGCCAGCAGCTCGGCCGGCCTGACAGGGATTCCAGAGACCCAGTACTTC; CDR3 protein: CASSSAGLTGIPETQYF
D gene: -; clone size: few; J gene: TRBJ1-2; V gene: TRBV7-9; CDR3 DNA: TGTGCCAGCAGCTTAGCGCCAGAAGACTATGGCTACACCTTC; CDR3 protein: CASSLAPEDYGYTF
D gene: TRBD2; clone size: few; J gene: TRBJ2-1; V gene: TRBV6-1; CDR3 DNA: TGTGCCAGCAGTTATTCCCAGGGGTCATTCGCGGGGGGGAATCTTAATGAGCAGTTCTTC; CDR3 protein: CASSYSQGSFAGGNLNEQFF
D gene: -; clone size: -; J gene: TRBJ2-7; V gene: TRBV12-3/TRBV12-4; CDR3 DNA: TGTGCCAGCAGGCCCCTAACGGGTAGCTACGAGCAGTACTTC; CDR3 protein: CASRPLTGSYEQYF
D gene: -; clone size: few; J gene: TRBJ2-5; V gene: TRBV29-1; CDR3 DNA: TGCAGCGTCGGGGGGCGGGAGACCCAGTACTTC; CDR3 protein: CSVGGRETQYF
D gene: -; clone size: -; J gene: TRBJ2-2; V gene: TRBV7-6; CDR3 DNA: TGTGCCAGCAGCTTATGGCCCGGGGAGCTGTTTTTT; CDR3 protein: CASSLWPGELFF
D gene: TRBD2; clone size: many; J gene: TRBJ2-5; V gene: TRBV5-4; CDR3 DNA: TGTGCCAGCAGCCGCCCCATCACTAGCGGGGAAAACCAAGAGACCCAGTACTTC; CDR3 protein: CASSRPITSGENQETQYF
D gene: TRBD1; clone size: few; J gene: TRBJ2-3; V gene: TRBV2; CDR3 DNA: TGTGCCAGCAGTGGACAGGGGGCGATTATCCCAGATACGCAGTATTTT; CDR3 protein: CASSGQGAIIPDTQYF
D gene: -; clone size: -; J gene: TRBJ2-5; V gene: TRBV11-2; CDR3 DNA: TGTGCCAGCAGCTTAGAAGGCAAATTGGCTCAAGAGACCCAGTACTTC; CDR3 protein: CASSLEGKLAQETQYF
D gene: -; clone size: many; J gene: TRBJ2-3; V gene: TRBV7-2; CDR3 DNA: TGTGCCAGCAGCTTATACTTTTTGGGGACTAGCACAGATACGCAGTATTTT; CDR3 protein: CASSLYFLGTSTDTQYF
D gene: -; clone size: -; J gene: TRBJ1-5; V gene: TRBV28; CDR3 DNA: TGTGCCAGCACCTTGAGCGGTTCCCGGGCGTCTGGTCAGCCCCAGCATTTT; CDR3 protein: CASTLSGSRASGQPQHF
D gene: -; clone size: -; J gene: TRBJ1-1; V gene: TRBV4-1; CDR3 DNA: TGCGCCAGCAGCCAAGAGGTGGGTGAAGCTTTCTTT; CDR3 protein: CASSQEVGEAFF
D gene: -; clone size: -; J gene: TRBJ1-2; V gene: TRBV27; CDR3 DNA: TGTGCCAGCAGTCGAACAGGGTTGGACTATGGCTACACCTTC; CDR3 protein: CASSRTGLDYGYTF
D gene: TRBD2; clone size: few; J gene: TRBJ2-5; V gene: TRBV6-1; CDR3 DNA: TGTGCCAGCAGTCCGATAGAGCGGGGGTACCAAGAGACCCAGTACTTC; CDR3 protein: CASSPIERGYQETQYF
D gene: -; clone size: once; J gene: TRBJ2-7; V gene: TRBV5-4; CDR3 DNA: TGTGCCAGCAGCTTGGCCCCTTTTGGAGGAGACGAGCAGTACTTC; CDR3 protein: CASSLAPFGGDEQYF
D gene: TRBD1; clone size: -; J gene: TRBJ1-1; V gene: TRBV7-2; CDR3 DNA: TGTGCCAGCAGCCAAGCAGGGTGGGTGAACAGGGGTTTTCAAGAAACTGAAGCTTTCTTT; CDR3 protein: CASSQAGWVNRGFQETEAFF
D gene: -; clone size: few; J gene: TRBJ1-4; V gene: TRBV7-6; CDR3 DNA: TGTGCCAGCAGCCGGGACATAGCTAATGAAAAACTGTTTTTT; CDR3 protein: CASSRDIANEKLFF
D gene: -; clone size: few; J gene: TRBJ2-6; V gene: TRBV4-2; CDR3 DNA: TGTGCCAGCAGCCAAGATCTAGGGGAGGCCAACGTCCTGACTTTC; CDR3 protein: CASSQDLGEANVLTF
D gene: -; clone size: many; J gene: TRBJ2-5; V gene: TRBV6-6; CDR3 DNA: TGTGCCAGCAGTTACGCGCCAGGGTCGCCCCTAGAGGAGACCCAGTACTTC; CDR3 protein: CASSYAPGSPLEETQYF
D gene: TRBD1; clone size: -; J gene: TRBJ2-3; V gene: TRBV19; CDR3 DNA: TGTGCCAGTAGTATCGGGACAGGGCACACAGATACGCAGTATTTT; CDR3 protein: CASSIGTGHTDTQYF
D gene: TRBD1; clone size: -; J gene: TRBJ2-7; V gene: TRBV5-5; CDR3 DNA: TGTGCCAGCAGCTTGTTTGCAGGGGGTACCTACGAGCAGTACTTC; CDR3 protein: CASSLFAGGTYEQYF
D gene: -; clone size: -; J gene: TRBJ1-1; V gene: TRBV19; CDR3 DNA: TGTGCCAGTAGATTGACGGGCGGGAACACTGAAGCTTTCTTT; CDR3 protein: CASRLTGGNTEAFF
D gene: -; clone size: medium-sized; J gene: TRBJ1-4; V gene: TRBV15; CDR3 DNA: TGTGCCACCAGCACCCGAATCGGTGGCGAAAAACTGTTTTTT; CDR3 protein: CATSTRIGGEKLFF
D gene: TRBD2; clone size: -; J gene: TRBJ2-1; V gene: TRBV29-1; CDR3 DNA: TGCAGCGTCCCCGAGACTAGCGGGGGGGTCTCCTACAATGAGCAGTTCTTC; CDR3 protein: CSVPETSGGVSYNEQFF
D gene: TRBD1; clone size: -; J gene: TRBJ1-5; V gene: TRBV25-1; CDR3 DNA: TGTGCCAGCAGTGATACAGGGGGGATCAATCAGCCCCAGCATTTT; CDR3 protein: CASSDTGGINQPQHF
D gene: -; clone size: -; J gene: TRBJ2-2; V gene: TRBV27; CDR3 DNA: TGTGCCAGCAGTTTAGGGGGGCGGGGCACCGGGGAGCTGTTTTTT; CDR3 protein: CASSLGGRGTGELFF
D gene: TRBD1; clone size: many; J gene: TRBJ1-6; V gene: TRBV15; CDR3 DNA: TGTGCCACCAGCAGAGGGGAACAGGGGGGTAATTCACCCCTCCACTTT; CDR3 protein: CATSRGEQGGNSPLHF
D gene: TRBD1; clone size: few; J gene: TRBJ2-3; V gene: TRBV6-1; CDR3 DNA: TGTGCCAGCAGTAGCCGGGACAGCGACGGCTCAGATACGCAGTATTTT; CDR3 protein: CASSSRDSDGSDTQYF
D gene: -; clone size: few; J gene: TRBJ1-1; V gene: TRBV12-3/TRBV12-4; CDR3 DNA: TGTGCCAGCAGTCTCCTAATTGAAGCTTTCTTT; CDR3 protein: CASSLLIEAFF
D gene: TRBD1; clone size: -; J gene: TRBJ1-6; V gene: TRBV4-1; CDR3 DNA: TGCGCCAGCAGCCAAGAGGGGGGACAGGGTTTCTATAATTCACCCCTCCACTTT; CDR3 protein: CASSQEGGQGFYNSPLHF
D gene: TRBD2; clone size: once; J gene: TRBJ2-1; V gene: TRBV4-1; CDR3 DNA: TGCGCCAGCAGCCAAAGTGGGGTAGCGGGGGGCGATGAGCAGTTCTTC; CDR3 protein: CASSQSGVAGGDEQFF
D gene: TRBD1; clone size: few; J gene: TRBJ1-3; V gene: TRBV7-9; CDR3 DNA: TGTGCCAGCAGCGGAAGACAGGGGTTCCCTGGAAACACCATATATTTT; CDR3 protein: CASSGRQGFPGNTIYF
D gene: -; clone size: -; J gene: TRBJ1-2; V gene: TRBV2; CDR3 DNA: TGTGCCTCCCTCATAGGGGGAGTCACTGACTATGGCTACACCTTC; CDR3 protein: CASLIGGVTDYGYTF
D gene: -; clone size: few; J gene: TRBJ2-1; V gene: TRBV11-2; CDR3 DNA: TGTGCCAGCAGCTCGGGTCAAAGCTCCTACAATGAGCAGTTCTTC; CDR3 protein: CASSSGQSSYNEQFF
D gene: -; clone size: -; J gene: TRBJ2-5; V gene: TRBV6-1; CDR3 DNA: TGTGCCAGCAGTGAAGGCCTAAGCGTAAAAGAGACCCAGTACTTC; CDR3 protein: CASSEGLSVKETQYF
D gene: -; clone size: -; J gene: TRBJ2-7; V gene: TRBV4-1; CDR3 DNA: TGCGCCAGCAGCCAAGATCAAAGGGGAAATAACTACGAGCAGTACTTC; CDR3 protein: CASSQDQRGNNYEQYF
D gene: -; clone size: -; J gene: TRBJ2-1; V gene: TRBV4-2; CDR3 DNA: TGTGCCAGCAGCCAAGATTCGGCAGGGGATAAGCAGTTCTTC; CDR3 protein: CASSQDSAGDKQFF
D gene: -; clone size: few; J gene: TRBJ2-7; V gene: TRBV7-2; CDR3 DNA: TGTGCCAGCAGCATATACAGAGGATTAAACTACGAGCAGTACTTC; CDR3 protein: CASSIYRGLNYEQYF
D gene: -; clone size: -; J gene: TRBJ2-7; V gene: TRBV6-6; CDR3 DNA: TGTGCCAGCAGTTACTCTTCTGGGGACGGCGACTCCTACGAGCAGTACTTC; CDR3 protein: CASSYSSGDGDSYEQYF
D gene: TRBD1; clone size: few; J gene: TRBJ2-5; V gene: TRBV10-3; CDR3 DNA: TGTGCCATCAGAGTCGGGACAGGCCACCAAGAGACCCAGTACTTC; CDR3 protein: CAIRVGTGHQETQYF
D gene: TRBD2; clone size: -; J gene: TRBJ2-5; V gene: TRBV6-6; CDR3 DNA: TGTGCCAGCACCAGGACTAGCTCCTGGGAGACCCAGTACTTC; CDR3 protein: CASTRTSSWETQYF
D gene: -; clone size: -; J gene: TRBJ2-5; V gene: TRBV6-2/TRBV6-3; CDR3 DNA: TGTGCCAGCAGTTACGACCTCAGCAGGCTCGGCGAAGAGACCCAGTACTTC; CDR3 protein: CASSYDLSRLGEETQYF
D gene: -; clone size: -; J gene: TRBJ1-5; V gene: TRBV2; CDR3 DNA: TGTGCCAGCAGCCAGACCGGATTTAGCAATCAGCCCCAGCATTTT; CDR3 protein: CASSQTGFSNQPQHF
D gene: -; clone size: -; J gene: TRBJ2-3; V gene: TRBV7-8; CDR3 DNA: TGTGCCAGCAGCCCAGAGACCGGACAGACTGATACGCAGTATTTT; CDR3 protein: CASSPETGQTDTQYF
D gene: -; clone size: few; J gene: TRBJ2-1; V gene: TRBV2; CDR3 DNA: TGTGCCAGCAGTGGGGCAGGGGGGAACCATTACAATGAGCAGTTCTTC; CDR3 protein: CASSGAGGNHYNEQFF
D gene: TRBD2; clone size: few; J gene: TRBJ2-3; V gene: TRBV6-5; CDR3 DNA: TGTGCCAGCAGTCACACAGGGGTCGCTAGCGGGGACCCGTTCACAGATACGCAGTATTTT; CDR3 protein: CASSHTGVASGDPFTDTQYF
D gene: -; clone size: few; J gene: TRBJ2-7; V gene: TRBV10-3; CDR3 DNA: TGTGCCATCAGGCAGGACTACGAGCAGTACTTC; CDR3 protein: CAIRQDYEQYF
D gene: TRBD2; clone size: -; J gene: TRBJ2-1; V gene: TRBV7-6; CDR3 DNA: TGTGCCAGCAGTCCTATAGCGGGGGAGACCAATGAGCAGTTCTTC; CDR3 protein: CASSPIAGETNEQFF